Included here is one TCR beta chain sequence, with context. The antigen remains unidentified. Clones were sequenced by immunoSEQ multiplex PCR, and TCRdb holds only the in-frame ones, with some missing. This sample carries approximately 140,000 clones, about 92% of them seen once, and the ten largest clones take approximately 3.4%. The sample belongs to a study of T cell responses to AZD1222 COVID-19 vaccine. General study findings and limits: Mostly white British, mostly female donors; authors suggested clonal diversity may be underestimated. Increased Spike-specific TCR breadth and depth were observed after two AZD1222 doses. Among vaccine-associated CD4 TCRs, coverage spanned spike, with dominance at 160-218 and 743-854.

The CDR3 consists of 13 residues. Germline CDR1 reads ENHRY; CDR2 reads SYGVKD. Trimming left V 10 bases short and J 2 bases short, with 15 bases between. The sequencing used peripheral blood, collected 28 days after the second AZD1222 dose. The gene calls are TRBV10-3 and TRBJ2-7; D ambiguous. This TCR was recovered from an adult who received the AZD1222 COVID-19 vaccine. CDR3 bases: TGTGCCACCAAAACGGCAACCGCCTACGAGCAGTACTTC. Translated: CATKTATAYEQYF.